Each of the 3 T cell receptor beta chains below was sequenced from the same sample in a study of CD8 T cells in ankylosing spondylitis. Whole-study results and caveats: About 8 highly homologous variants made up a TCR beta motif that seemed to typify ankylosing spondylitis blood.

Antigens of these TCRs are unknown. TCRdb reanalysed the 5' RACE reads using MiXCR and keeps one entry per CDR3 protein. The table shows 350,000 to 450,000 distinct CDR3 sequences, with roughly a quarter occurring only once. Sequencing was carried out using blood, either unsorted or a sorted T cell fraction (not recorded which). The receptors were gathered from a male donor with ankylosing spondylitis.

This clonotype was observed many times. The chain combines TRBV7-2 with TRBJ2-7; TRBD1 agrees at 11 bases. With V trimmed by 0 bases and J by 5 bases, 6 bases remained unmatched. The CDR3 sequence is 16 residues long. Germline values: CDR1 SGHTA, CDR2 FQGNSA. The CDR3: CASSLASGTGGNEQYF. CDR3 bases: TGTGCCAGCAGCTTAGCGTCCGGGACAGGGGGAAACGAGCAGTACTTC.

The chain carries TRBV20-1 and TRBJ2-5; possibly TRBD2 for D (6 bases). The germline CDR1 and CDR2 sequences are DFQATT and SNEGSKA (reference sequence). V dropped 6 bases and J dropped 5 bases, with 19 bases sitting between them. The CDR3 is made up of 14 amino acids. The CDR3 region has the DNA TGCAGTGCCCCGACTAGAGGGAGTGGGGAGACCCAGTACTTC. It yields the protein CSAPTRGSGETQYF.

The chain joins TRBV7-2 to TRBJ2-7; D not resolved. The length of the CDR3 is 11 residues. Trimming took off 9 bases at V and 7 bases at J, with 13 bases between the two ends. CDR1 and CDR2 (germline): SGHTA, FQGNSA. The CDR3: CASTHTIEQYV. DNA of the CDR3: TGTGCCAGTACCCATACGATTGAGCAGTACGTC.